The rows below give T cell receptor beta chains drawn from one sample of a study of response to subunit inactivated influenza vaccine. TCRdb analysed the RT-PCR reads with MiXCR anew, one entry per CDR3 protein. The top ten clones hold about 7.4% of a sample with about 700,000 distinct CDR3 sequences, about 14% of them seen once. The sample in question was PBMCs from blood, obtained approximately 15 days before vaccination. Receptors originate from a man aged 50 to 59 who received an inactivated influenza vaccine. The CDR3 runs from the conserved cysteine through the conserved F or W. D genes are given only for firm matches. Not every row has a clone size; where given, it reads once, few, many or a size class.

V	D	J	size	DNA	CDR3
TRBV29-1	-	TRBJ2-3	-	TGCAGCGTTGCGACTACGCAAAGGACTAGCACAGATACGCAGTATTTT	CSVATTQRTSTDTQYF
TRBV20-1	-	TRBJ2-7	many	TGCAGTGCTAGAGCCTGGAGCTCCTACGAGCAGTACTTC	CSARAWSSYEQYF
TRBV6-1	-	TRBJ1-1	-	TGTGCCAGCAGTGAAACCCGACGTGAAGCTTTCTTT	CASSETRREAFF
TRBV29-1	-	TRBJ1-1	few	TGCAGCGTTGTGGGGCTCATGAACACTGAAGCTTTCTTT	CSVVGLMNTEAFF
TRBV9	-	TRBJ2-1	-	TGTGCCAGCAGCGCTAGACCCCCGGAGCAGTTCTTC	CASSARPPEQFF
TRBV7-2	TRBD1	TRBJ1-2	few	TGTGCCAGCAGCTATACCGGGACAGCCCTGGGCTATGGCTACACCTTC	CASSYTGTALGYGYTF
TRBV5-1	-	TRBJ2-4	few	TGCGCCAGCAGCTTGGTATCAGCGGAAAACATTCAGTACTTC	CASSLVSAENIQYF
TRBV20-1	TRBD1	TRBJ2-7	few	TGCAGTGCTAGATCCAGGACAGGGGGTAACTACGAGCAGTACTTC	CSARSRTGGNYEQYF
TRBV29-1	-	TRBJ2-7	few	TGCAGCGTTGAAGAGTCCAGGGACCTCTCCTACGAGCAGTACTTC	CSVEESRDLSYEQYF
TRBV12-3/TRBV12-4	-	TRBJ2-7	few	TGTGCCAGCAGTTTAGCCCCGAGATCCTACGAGCAGTACTTC	CASSLAPRSYEQYF
TRBV20-1	-	TRBJ1-2	few	TGCAGTGCTAGAGATGGTAGAATGGGGAGGGAAGGCTACACCTTC	CSARDGRMGREGYTF
TRBV7-2	-	TRBJ1-2	many	-	CASSVASGTGNTF
TRBV4-1	-	TRBJ2-2	-	TGCGCCAGCAGCCAAGATCCGGGCAGGGGGAACACCGGGGAGCTGTTTTTT	CASSQDPGRGNTGELFF
TRBV18	TRBD1	TRBJ2-1	-	TGTGCCAGCTCACTCAGACAGGGGGTTTACAATGAGCAGTTCTTC	CASSLRQGVYNEQFF
TRBV20-1	-	TRBJ2-4	few	TGCAGTGCTAGAGATTCGAGCTCCAAAAACATTCAGTACTTC	CSARDSSSKNIQYF
TRBV12-3/TRBV12-4	-	TRBJ2-7	-	TGTGCCAGCAGCGCCGAAATCTCGGGCATCGGCGAGCAGTACTTC	CASSAEISGIGEQYF
TRBV28	-	TRBJ1-5	-	TGTGCCAGCAGACCATACGGCAATCAGCCCCAGCATTTT	CASRPYGNQPQHF
TRBV12-3/TRBV12-4	-	TRBJ2-7	-	TGTGCCAGCAGCTCCGTACGGGGGTACGAGCAGTACTTC	CASSSVRGYEQYF
TRBV5-1	-	TRBJ2-2	few	TGCGCCAGCAGCCTCTGGGCAGGGGACACCGGGGAGCTGTTTTTT	CASSLWAGDTGELFF
TRBV20-1	TRBD1	TRBJ1-2	few	TGCAGTGCTAGGGGACAGTTGGACTATGGCTACACCTTC	CSARGQLDYGYTF
TRBV30	-	TRBJ2-3	-	TGTGCCTGGAGGGCGGACGGATCTAGCACAGATACGCAGTATTTT	CAWRADGSSTDTQYF
TRBV28	-	TRBJ1-5	many	TGTGCCAGCAGCCTCGTATATAGCAATCAGCCCCAGCATTTT	CASSLVYSNQPQHF
TRBV11-2	TRBD1	TRBJ2-7	-	TGTGCCAGCAGCTTAAGGGGGGCAGGGGGCTACCCTTCCTCCTACGAGCAGTACTTC	CASSLRGAGGYPSSYEQYF
TRBV6-1	-	TRBJ2-7	-	TGTGCCAGCAGTGAAGCTCGTCTGGGTTCCTACGAGCAGTACTTC	CASSEARLGSYEQYF
TRBV3-1	TRBD2	TRBJ2-1	-	TGTGCCAGCAGCCAACTTGGACTAGCGGGGGTCTTC	CASSQLGLAGVF
TRBV20-1	-	TRBJ1-2	-	TGCAGTAGGTGGGGGAAGTATGGCTACACCTTC	CSRWGKYGYTF
TRBV5-1	-	TRBJ2-4	-	TGCGCCAGCAGCTTGGCCCCCGATCCAGCCAAAAACATTCAGTACTTC	CASSLAPDPAKNIQYF
TRBV20-1	-	TRBJ2-3	few	TGCAGTGCTTTGGACAGCACCGATCCTAGCACAGATACGCAGTATTTT	CSALDSTDPSTDTQYF
TRBV20-1	-	TRBJ2-3	-	TGCAGTGAGCTCGGGGACGCCCCAGATACGCAGTATTTT	CSELGDAPDTQYF
TRBV5-1	-	TRBJ2-2	-	TGCGCCAGCAGCTCCCGGGACCGAGGCGGGGAGCTGTTTTTT	CASSSRDRGGELFF
TRBV28	-	TRBJ1-2	-	TGTGCCAGCAGTATGGGGGTACAGGGATACTATGGCTACACCTTC	CASSMGVQGYYGYTF
TRBV28	TRBD2	TRBJ2-7	few	TGTGCCACTTCGATCTTAGCGGGATCTGATAACGAGCAGTACTTC	CATSILAGSDNEQYF
TRBV12-3/TRBV12-4	TRBD1	TRBJ1-1	-	TGTGCCAGCGGGACAGGGGGTAGAACTGAAGCTTTCTTT	CASGTGGRTEAFF
TRBV18	-	TRBJ2-3	few	TGTGCCAGCTCACGCGCGGAGTTGACGGATACGCAGTATTTT	CASSRAELTDTQYF
TRBV20-1	-	TRBJ2-1	many	TGCAGTGCTAGAGATTCTTTCGACCCGAATCATCTCAATGAGCAGTTCTTC	CSARDSFDPNHLNEQFF
TRBV20-1	-	TRBJ2-7	-	TGCAGTGCTAGGGGTGGGGGCTCAGTCTACGAGCAGTACTTC	CSARGGGSVYEQYF
TRBV5-1	-	TRBJ1-1	few	TGCGCCAGCAGCTTGTTAGGGGGGGTTTATTGGGACACTGAAGCTTTCTTT	CASSLLGGVYWDTEAFF
TRBV7-3	-	TRBJ2-5	many	TGTGCCAGCAGCTTATTGGGAGGAGGGGAGGAGACCCAGTACTTC	CASSLLGGGEETQYF
TRBV27	TRBD2	TRBJ2-1	-	TGTGCCAGCAGGGGGGTGGGAGGGGCGCCCTACAATGAGCAGTTCTTC	CASRGVGGAPYNEQFF
TRBV5-1	-	TRBJ2-5	few	TGCGCCAGCAGCTCGTCAGGCTATATACAAGAGACCCAGTACTTC	CASSSSGYIQETQYF
TRBV29-1	TRBD1	TRBJ1-4	-	TGCAGCGTTTACCTCGTTGGGGCAGGGGGAGACGAAAAACTGTTTTTT	CSVYLVGAGGDEKLFF